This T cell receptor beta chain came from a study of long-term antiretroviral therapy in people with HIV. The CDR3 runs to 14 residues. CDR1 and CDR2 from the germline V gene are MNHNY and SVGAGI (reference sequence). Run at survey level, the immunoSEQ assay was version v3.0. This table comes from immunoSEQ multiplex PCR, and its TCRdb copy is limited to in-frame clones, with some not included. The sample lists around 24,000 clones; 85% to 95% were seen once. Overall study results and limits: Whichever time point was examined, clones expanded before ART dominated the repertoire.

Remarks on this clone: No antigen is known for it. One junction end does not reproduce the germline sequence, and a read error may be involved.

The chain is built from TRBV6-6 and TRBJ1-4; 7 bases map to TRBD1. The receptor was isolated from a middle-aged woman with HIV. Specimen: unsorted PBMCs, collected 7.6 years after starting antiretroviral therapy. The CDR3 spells CASREQGNRETLFF. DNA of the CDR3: TGTGCCAGCAGGGAACAGGGGAATCGGGAAACACTGTTTTTT.